This entry lists 21 T cell receptor beta chains sequenced from one sample in a study of T cell changes during pregnancy in multiple sclerosis. The protocol was immunoSEQ multiplex PCR, while the TCRdb copy is restricted to in-frame clones and leaves out a portion. The sample lists approximately 52,000 clones, about 92% occurring once. Sequencing used CD4+ T cells from peripheral blood mononuclear cells, obtained in the third trimester of pregnancy. The source of these receptors is a female donor with multiple sclerosis, enrolled in a pregnancy study.

The genes are TRBV5-5 and TRBJ2-5; 8 positions agree with TRBD1. With 4 bases clipped from V and 4 bases from J, the junction kept 12 bases outside the gene matches. The V gene's germline CDR1 is SGHKS and CDR2 YYEKEE (reference sequence). The CDR3 is 16 residues long. The CDR3 DNA reads TGTGCCAGCAGCCAGTCCCCCGGACAGGGAGGAGAGACCCAGTACTTC. Its protein product is CASSQSPGQGGETQYF.

The gene calls are TRBV27 and TRBJ1-1; TRBD1 agrees at 9 bases. Germline CDR1 reads MNHEY; CDR2 reads SMNVEV (reference sequence). After removal of 2 bases from V and 2 bases from J, the junction contained 6 bases not matched to a gene. CDR3 size: 16 residues. The CDR3 protein is CASSLHRQGVNTEAFF. CDR3 in DNA: TGTGCCAGCAGTTTACATCGACAGGGGGTAAACACTGAAGCTTTCTTT.

The chain employs TRBV19 and TRBJ2-5; 9 nucleotides line up with TRBD1. V was clipped by 4 bases and J by 3 bases; unmatched bases: 6. The CDR3 consists of 15 residues. CDR1 and CDR2 (germline): LNHDA, SQIVND (reference sequence). The CDR3 spells CASSTHRGREETQYF. In DNA form, the CDR3 reads TGTGCCAGTAGTACCCACAGGGGGCGCGAAGAGACCCAGTACTTC.

This clone was seen a few times. J is TRBJ1-5 and V is TRBV30; D remains unclear. The germline V gene has CDR1 GTSNPN and CDR2 SVGIG (reference sequence). Trimming removed 1 base at V and 3 bases at J, with 7 bases between. The CDR3 runs to 13 residues. CDR3 bases: TGTGCCTGGAGTGGTTGGCTCAATCAGCCCCAGCATTTT. This gives the protein CAWSGWLNQPQHF.

V usage is TRBV30 and J usage is TRBJ2-2; a possible D gene is TRBD1 (6 bases). This CDR3 comprises 15 residues. CDR1 and CDR2 from the germline V gene are GTSNPN and SVGIG (reference sequence). The V gene lost 3 bases and the J gene lost 4 bases, with 15 bases spanning the gap. CDR3 nucleotides: TGTGCCTGGAGCGGACCTGGGGGCCGCACCGGGGAGCTGTTTTTT. This sequence encodes CAWSGPGGRTGELFF.

V is TRBV2 and J is TRBJ1-2; D possibly corresponds to TRBD1 (5 bases). The CDR3 contains 15 residues. Germline CDR1 is SNHLY and CDR2 is FYNNEI. V was cut by 0 bases and J by 8 bases, with 16 bases left in between. The CDR3 protein is CASSEAGPGVWGYTF. The DNA for the CDR3 is TGTGCCAGCAGTGAAGCGGGGCCGGGGGTATGGGGCTACACCTTC.

The J gene is TRBJ1-2, the V gene TRBV5-5; TRBD1 aligns across 7 bases. With V trimmed by 2 bases and J by 5 bases, 12 bases remained unmatched. Germline-derived CDR1 and CDR2 are SGHKS and YYEKEE (reference sequence). The CDR3 consists of 16 residues. The CDR3 spells CASSLATQGLGYGYTF. The CDR3 DNA follows: TGTGCCAGCAGCTTAGCCACACAGGGGTTAGGGTATGGCTACACCTTC.

This clone was observed a single time. V and J are TRBV6-1 and TRBJ1-4; tentative D call: TRBD1 (6 bases). This CDR3 region has 14 residues. The germline V gene encodes CDR1 MNHNS and CDR2 SASEGT. V was shortened by 5 bases and J by 8 bases, with 15 bases between the two germline ends. CDR3 region: CASSPTGLREKLFF. CDR3 bases: TGTGCCAGCAGTCCGACAGGATTGCGCGAAAAACTGTTTTTT.

This clone was detected once. The genes are TRBV6-6 and TRBJ2-7; the D gene is possibly TRBD1 (6 bases). Trimming removed 1 base from V and 3 bases from J, with 16 bases in between. The CDR3 spans 16 residues. The V gene's germline CDR1 is MNHNY and CDR2 SVGAGI (reference sequence). The CDR3 sequence is CASSYYYRQALYEQYF. CDR3 nucleotides: TGTGCCAGCAGTTACTACTATCGACAGGCCCTCTACGAGCAGTACTTC.

V is TRBV27 and J is TRBJ2-1, with 12 bases lining up with TRBD2. The CDR3 is 17 residues long. The ends lost 5 bases at V and 6 bases at J; junction bases unmatched: 11. CDR1 is MNHEY and CDR2 is SMNVEV in the germline V gene (reference sequence). The CDR3 nucleotides are TGTGCCAGCAGTCCCCTTACGACTAGCGGGAGAGTCAATGAGCAGTTCTTC. As protein: CASSPLTTSGRVNEQFF.

The V and J genes are TRBV30 and TRBJ1-2; D remains ambiguous. CDR1 GTSNPN and CDR2 SVGIG come from the germline V gene (reference sequence). The CDR3 consists of 15 residues. V dropped 0 bases and J dropped 1 base, with 12 bases sitting between them. CDR3 nucleotide sequence: TGTGCCTGGAGTGTACGACGGGGAATTAACTATGGCTACACCTTC. Protein: CAWSVRRGINYGYTF.

The chain links TRBV7-9 to TRBJ1-2; 7 bases are shared with TRBD1. This CDR3 spans 16 amino acids. Per the germline V gene, CDR1 is SEHNR and CDR2 is FQNEAQ (reference sequence). V shed 1 base, J shed 8 bases, and the junction held 13 bases outside the gene matches. CDR3 nucleotide sequence: TGTGCCAGCAGCTTAGGTGCTGGAGACAGGGTTGGAGGCTACACCTTC. Translation: CASSLGAGDRVGGYTF.

CDR3 protein: CASSFGTGNQPQHF. The CDR3 DNA follows: TGTGCCAGCAGTTTCGGGACAGGTAATCAGCCCCAGCATTTT. The chain links TRBV6-5 to TRBJ1-5; 8 bases line up with TRBD1. From germline, CDR1 is MNHEY and CDR2 SVGAGI. V lost 4 bases, J lost 4 bases, and 3 bases stayed unmatched. The CDR3 spans 14 residues.

V gene TRBV7-2 combines with J gene TRBJ2-1, with D unresolved. Between the trimmed V and J ends, which lost 5 bases and 8 bases, there was a span of 10 bases. The CDR3 is made up of 12 amino acids. Germline CDR1 and CDR2: SGHTA and FQGNSA. The CDR3, as DNA: TGTGCCAGCAGCCCTCATAGAGATGAGCAGTTCTTC. Protein product: CASSPHRDEQFF. The entire variable domain, with the rest obtained from reference TRBV7-2 and TRBJ2-1, is as follows: GAGVSQSPSNKVTEKGKDVELRCDPISGHTALYWYRQSLGQGLEFLIYFQGNSAPDKSGLPSDRFSAERTGGSVSTLTIQRTQQEDSAVYLCASSPHRDEQFFGPGTRLTVL.

The J gene is TRBJ2-3, the V gene TRBV5-4; 8 bases match TRBD2. There are 15 residues in the CDR3. Germline V gene sequence: CDR1 SGHNT, CDR2 YYREEE (reference sequence). With 4 bases clipped from V and 4 bases from J, the junction kept 8 bases outside the gene matches. DNA of the CDR3: TGTGCCAGCAGCGGCACCGGGACTAGATCAGATACGCAGTATTTT. Amino acids: CASSGTGTRSDTQYF.

This chain uses TRBV27 with TRBJ1-5, with a possible D match to TRBD1 (5 bases). The CDR3 loop spans 15 amino acids. Germline V gives CDR1 MNHEY, CDR2 SMNVEV (reference sequence). V dropped 5 bases and J dropped 3 bases, with 14 bases sitting between them. CDR3 in DNA: TGTGCCAGCAGTGGAGTACGGGGGTACAATCAGCCCCAGCATTTT. Translated: CASSGVRGYNQPQHF.

This rearrangement joins TRBV30 to TRBJ1-2; D is possibly TRBD1 (6 bases). This CDR3 has 11 residues. V was shortened by 8 bases and J by 6 bases, with 13 bases between the two germline ends. Germline V lookup: CDR1 GTSNPN, CDR2 SVGIG (reference sequence). CDR3 in amino acids: CAQGQGNGYTF. CDR3 bases: TGTGCCCAGGGGCAGGGCAATGGCTACACCTTC.

V is TRBV18 and J is TRBJ1-5; 9 bases fit TRBD1. V was clipped by 3 bases and J by 7 bases; unmatched bases: 7. CDR3 length: 15 amino acids. The germline V gene has CDR1 KGHSH and CDR2 LQKENI. The CDR3 is CASSPLGQGSQPQHF. The CDR3 region has the DNA TGTGCCAGCTCACCTCTGGGACAGGGAAGCCAGCCCCAGCATTTT.

The genes are TRBV9 and TRBJ2-2; tentatively, D is TRBD1 (6 bases). Germline CDR1 SGDLS, CDR2 YYNGEE. Trimming took off 4 bases at V and 4 bases at J, with 17 bases between the two ends. The CDR3 sequence is 16 residues long. The CDR3 DNA follows: TGTGCCAGCAGCTATAACACAGGGTGGGGCACCGGGGAGCTGTTTTTT. Residues: CASSYNTGWGTGELFF.

The rearrangement links TRBV18 to TRBJ1-5, with TRBD1 matching over 9 bases. The CDR3 totals 15 residues. V was clipped by 1 base and J by 4 bases; unmatched bases: 2. Germline values: CDR1 KGHSH, CDR2 LQKENI. Here the CDR3 DNA reads TGTGCCAGCTCACCACAGACAGGGGGAAATCAGCCCCAGCATTTT. Translating gives CASSPQTGGNQPQHF.

This chain connects TRBV5-5 to TRBJ1-1; a weak D match, TRBD1 (6 bases). Trimming removed 1 base at V and 13 bases at J, with 14 bases between. The germline V gene has CDR1 SGHKS and CDR2 YYEKEE (reference sequence). CDR3 length equals 12 residues. The CDR3 coding sequence is TGTGCCAGCAGCTTGAGGGGGGGAAGGGTTTTCTTT. It translates to CASSLRGGRVFF.